Presented here are 5 T cell receptor beta chains from one specimen sequenced in a study of OX40 agonist ivuxolimab in advanced cancers. Repertoires were generated with immunoSEQ multiplex PCR, while TCRdb's copy carries only in-frame clones and drops some. The sample gives about 86,000 clones, 80% to 95% of which show up once; about 1.1% is in the top ten. The input for sequencing was CD4+ or CD8+ T cells sorted from blood, taken in a trial of the OX40 agonist ivuxolimab. These receptors originate from an adult with an advanced solid tumor such as melanoma, head and neck, liver or kidney cancer.

The chain joins TRBV11-2 to TRBJ1-3; no firm D call. This CDR3 region has 13 residues. V lost 6 bases and J lost 3, with 9 bases in between. CDR1 is SGHAT and CDR2 is FQNNGV in the germline V gene. CDR3 region: CASRPASGNTIYF. The DNA for the CDR3 is TGTGCCAGCAGACCCGCAAGTGGAAACACCATATATTTT.

The chain recombines TRBV29-1 with TRBJ2-7, with D hard to call. Trimming removed 7 bases from V and 5 bases from J, with 12 bases in between. The V gene's germline CDR1 is SQVTM and CDR2 ANQGSEA. The length of the CDR3 is 11 residues. The CDR3 bases are TGCAGCGGCGGCAGCGCACACGAGCAGTACTTC. Protein: CSGGSAHEQYF.

This clone was recorded a few times. The rearrangement uses TRBV20-1 and TRBJ2-7, with no clear D. The CDR3 has 11 residues. Per the germline V gene, CDR1 is DFQATT and CDR2 is SNEGSKA (reference sequence). The germline V and J ends were trimmed by 6 bases and 6 bases, with 12 bases remaining between them. In DNA, the CDR3 is TGCAGTGCCCGGGCCCCCTCCGAGCAGTACTTC. Translated: CSARAPSEQYF.

The chain recombines TRBV5-1 with TRBJ1-4; 7 bases align to TRBD1. Per the germline V gene, CDR1 is SGHRS and CDR2 is YFSETQ. V shed 0 bases, J shed 4 bases, and the junction held 3 bases outside the gene matches. CDR3 length equals 15 residues. The CDR3 region is CASSLEGAFNEKLFF. CDR3 bases: TGCGCCAGCAGCTTGGAGGGGGCATTTAATGAAAAACTGTTTTTT. The whole variable domain, remainder taken from reference TRBV5-1 and TRBJ1-4, is KAGVTQTPRYLIKTRGQQVTLSCSPISGHRSVSWYQQTPGQGLQFLFEYFSETQRNKGNFPGRFSGRQFSNSRSEMNVSTLELGDSALYLCASSLEGAFNEKLFFGSGTQLSVL.

Regarding this clone: The junction shows a germline mismatch at one end, possibly a read error. V gene TRBV2 combines with J gene TRBJ2-5; no clear D gene. This CDR3 comprises 12 residues. Germline CDR1 is SNHLY and CDR2 is FYNNEI. The DNA of the CDR3 is TGTGCCAGCAGGGAAGTGAAAGAGACCCAGTACTTC. Encoded protein: CASREVKETQYF.